The T cell receptor beta chain described here comes from a study of blood T cell repertoires in COVID-19. Cohorts were assigned according to the clinical history that participants reported. Unmatched junction bases numbered 9, after V lost 0 bases and J lost 9 bases. The CDR3 is 15 residues long. CDR1 SGDLS and CDR2 YYNGEE come from the germline V gene. Here immunoSEQ multiplex PCR was the method, and the copy in TCRdb shows in-frame clones only, minus some. The data show 140,000 to 150,000 clones, with roughly 88% seen just once and 0.95% to 1.5% held by the top ten. The clonotype comes from a woman under 40 with acute COVID-19. The V and J genes are TRBV9 and TRBJ2-1, with TRBD2 matching over 7 bases. Sequencing input: PBMCs or T cells enriched from blood (not recorded which). The CDR3 sequence is CASSVAGTTDIEQFF. The CDR3, as DNA: TGTGCCAGCAGCGTAGCTGGGACTACCGACATTGAGCAGTTCTTC.